Listed here is a single T cell receptor (beta chain). The antigen remains undetermined. The authors ran the immunoSEQ assay, v3.0, at survey level. The repertoire was sequenced with immunoSEQ multiplex PCR; TCRdb's copy has only in-frame clones and lacks some. The repertoire holds 16,000 or so clones, with 85% as singletons. The V and J ends lost 7 bases and 7 bases, in that order; junction bases with no gene match: 12. The CDR3 extends over 16 amino acids. The germline gives CDR1 SGHTA, CDR2 FQGNSA. The data were taken from a study of long-term antiretroviral therapy in people with HIV. Study-wide results and caveats: The clones with expansion before ART were dominant in the repertoire at all time points. Blood was collected between the mid-2000s and the late 2010s, possibly under older ART regimens.

The sequence was collected from a woman aged 40-49 years with HIV. The material was unsorted PBMCs, obtained 0.5 years after starting antiretroviral therapy. The chain joins TRBV7-2 to TRBJ2-1; TRBD2 aligns across 11 bases. The chain's CDR3 is CASILTSGSGGNEQFF. CDR3 DNA: TGTGCCAGCATTCTAACTAGCGGGAGCGGAGGAAATGAGCAGTTCTTC.